These 4 T cell receptor beta chains were sequenced from one sample in a study of neoadjuvant nivolumab and ipilimumab in lung cancer. The repertoire was sequenced with immunoSEQ multiplex PCR; TCRdb's copy has only in-frame clones and lacks some. The table has around 7,500 clones, about 72% seen once. The specimen comprised tumor tissue, sampled after neoadjuvant nivolumab, alone or with ipilimumab, at or shortly before surgery. These receptors were collected from an adult with non-small cell lung cancer.

The chain joins TRBV5-1 to TRBJ2-2; TRBD1 matches at 7 bases. CDR1 is SGHRS and CDR2 is YFSETQ in the germline V gene. With V trimmed by 1 base and J by 4 bases, 13 bases remained unmatched. The CDR3 is made up of 18 amino acids. The CDR3 nucleotides read TGCGCCAGCAGCTTGACCTATTACCGGGACAGAACCACCGGGGAGCTGTTTTTT. This gives the protein CASSLTYYRDRTTGELFF.

The CDR3 loop is CASSLSDTGELFF. The CDR3 DNA is TGTGCCAGCAGTTTATCCGACACCGGGGAGCTGTTTTTT. The chain joins TRBV28 to TRBJ2-2, with unresolved D. V shed 1 base and J shed 3 bases, with 3 bases lying between them. The germline gives CDR1 MDHEN, CDR2 SYDVKM. The length of the CDR3 is 13 residues.

The rearrangement uses TRBV2 and TRBJ1-5; D unresolved. With 6 bases removed from V and 0 bases from J, the gap between germline ends came to 12 bases. CDR3 length: 15 residues. Germline V lookup: CDR1 SNHLY, CDR2 FYNNEI. The CDR3 is CASRKSELSNQPQHF. The DNA of the CDR3 is TGTGCCAGCAGGAAGAGTGAGCTTAGCAATCAGCCCCAGCATTTT.

The rearrangement uses TRBV15 and TRBJ2-1; 8 nucleotides match TRBD2. CDR1 is LNHNV, CDR2 YYDKDF, per germline (reference sequence). CDR3 size: 15 residues. V was clipped by 5 bases and J by 5 bases; unmatched bases: 8. The CDR3 reads CATSRGGGSHNEQFF. The CDR3 coding sequence is TGTGCCACCAGCCGGGGGGGCGGGAGCCACAATGAGCAGTTCTTC.